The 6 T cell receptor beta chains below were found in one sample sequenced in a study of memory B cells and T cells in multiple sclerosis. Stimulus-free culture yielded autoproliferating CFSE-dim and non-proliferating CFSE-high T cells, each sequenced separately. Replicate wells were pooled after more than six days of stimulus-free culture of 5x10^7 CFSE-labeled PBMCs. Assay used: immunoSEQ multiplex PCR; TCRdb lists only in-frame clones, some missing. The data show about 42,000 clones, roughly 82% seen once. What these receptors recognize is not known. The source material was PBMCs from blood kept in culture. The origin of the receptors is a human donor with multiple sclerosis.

The chain's CDR3 is CASSEDRQGTYEQYF. The CDR3 region has the DNA TGTGCCAGCAGTGAAGACCGTCAGGGGACGTACGAGCAGTACTTC. The rearrangement joins TRBV6-1 to TRBJ2-7; a possible D gene is TRBD1 (6 bases). V was cut by 1 base and J by 4 bases, with 14 bases left in between. The CDR3 consists of 15 residues. Germline V CDR1 and CDR2: MNHNS, SASEGT.

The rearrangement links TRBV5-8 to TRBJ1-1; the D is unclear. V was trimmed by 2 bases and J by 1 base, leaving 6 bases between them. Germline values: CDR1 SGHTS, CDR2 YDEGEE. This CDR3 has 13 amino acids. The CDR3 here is CASSLSANTEAFF. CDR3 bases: TGTGCCAGCAGCTTATCAGCGAACACTGAAGCTTTCTTT. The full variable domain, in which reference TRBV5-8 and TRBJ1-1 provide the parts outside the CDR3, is EAGVTQSPTHLIKTRGQQATLRCSPISGHTSVYWYQQALGLGLQFLLWYDEGEERNRGNFPPRFSGRQFPNYSSELNVNALELEDSALYLCASSLSANTEAFFGQGTRLTVV.

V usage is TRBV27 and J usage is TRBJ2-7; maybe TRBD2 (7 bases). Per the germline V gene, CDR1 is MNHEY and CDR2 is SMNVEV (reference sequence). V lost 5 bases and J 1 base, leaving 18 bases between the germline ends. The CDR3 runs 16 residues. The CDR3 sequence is CASSPLGGGLSYEQYF. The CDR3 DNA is TGTGCCAGCAGTCCCTTAGGGGGGGGGCTTTCCTACGAGCAGTACTTC.

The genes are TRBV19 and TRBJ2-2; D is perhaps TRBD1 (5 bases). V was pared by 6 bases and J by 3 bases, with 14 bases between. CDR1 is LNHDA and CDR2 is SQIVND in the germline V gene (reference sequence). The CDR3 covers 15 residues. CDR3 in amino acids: CASSPRGADTGELFF. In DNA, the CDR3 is TGTGCCAGTAGCCCCCGTGGGGCGGACACCGGGGAGCTGTTTTTT. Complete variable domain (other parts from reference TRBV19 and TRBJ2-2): DGGITQSPKYLFRKEGQNVTLSCEQNLNHDAMYWYRQDPGQGLRLIYYSQIVNDFQKGDIAEGYSVSREKKESFPLTVTSAQKNPTAFYLCASSPRGADTGELFFGEGSRLTVL.

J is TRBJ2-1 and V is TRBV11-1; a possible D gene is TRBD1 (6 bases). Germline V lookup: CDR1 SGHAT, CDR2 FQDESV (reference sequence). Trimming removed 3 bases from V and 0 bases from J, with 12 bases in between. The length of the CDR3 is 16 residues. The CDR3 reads CASSLGAESSYNEQFF. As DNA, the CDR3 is TGTGCCAGCAGCTTGGGGGCAGAGAGCTCCTACAATGAGCAGTTCTTC.

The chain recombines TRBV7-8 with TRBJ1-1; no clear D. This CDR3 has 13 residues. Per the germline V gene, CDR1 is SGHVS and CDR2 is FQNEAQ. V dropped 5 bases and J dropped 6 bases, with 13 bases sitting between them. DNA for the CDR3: TGTGCCAGCAGCCCGGCCCCCACGGCTGAAGCTTTCTTT. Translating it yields CASSPAPTAEAFF.